The sequence of this T cell receptor (beta chain) was determined in a study of shared clonotypes between healthy human individuals. Study-level findings and limits: Clonotype sharing across several donors was observed for roughly 5% of naive CD4 clonotypes.

The assay was immunoSEQ multiplex PCR, and TCRdb's table has in-frame clones only and misses some. This sample carries 2 million to 3 million clones, roughly nine tenths of them seen once, and the ten largest clones take roughly 0.15%. As concerns this clone: Its specificity is unknown.

The CDR3 is 16 amino acids. After removal of 4 bases from V and 1 base from J, the junction contained 9 bases not matched to a gene. Germline CDR1 is SGHNT and CDR2 is YENEEA. The sequenced sample was naive CD4+ T cells sorted from blood. Subset specified: CD45RA+ positively selected. This receptor was obtained from a man between 18 and 29 years old in good health. This chain uses TRBV11-3 with TRBJ2-7; 8 nucleotides agree with TRBD2. The CDR3 protein is CASSSPGGELSYEQYF. CDR3 coding DNA: TGTGCCAGCAGCTCCCCCGGGGGGGAATTATCCTACGAGCAGTACTTC.